This T cell receptor beta chain is from a study of CD8 T cells in Susac syndrome. Study outcomes and limitations: None of the CD4+ T cell repertoires in Susac syndrome showed clonal expansion.

This CDR3 region has 18 residues. Germline V gene sequence: CDR1 LGHDT, CDR2 YNNKEL (reference sequence). V lost 1 base, J lost 0 bases, and 13 bases lay in between. After extraction with the RNeasy kit, roughly 0.45 to 1 ug of the RNA was reverse transcribed using random hexamers. By means of immunoSEQ multiplex PCR, TCR beta CDR3 spanning 54 Vbeta and 13 Jbeta underwent amplification. Each CDR3 protein is one row after TCRdb ran MiXCR on the immunoSEQ multiplex PCR reads. The sample contains 95,000 to 150,000 distinct CDR3 sequences, nearly 96% of which appear only once. CD8+ and CD4+ T cells taken from blood had their TCR beta sequenced. Of note for this clonotype: Its antigen is not identified.

Sequences were obtained from CD4+ T cells from PBMCs. The TCR originated in a human donor with Susac syndrome. J is TRBJ2-6 and V is TRBV3-1, with a possible D match to TRBD1 (6 bases). In DNA form, the CDR3 reads TGTGCCAGCAGCCAAGGAAAATCAGGGGACTCTGGGGCCAACGTCCTGACTTTC. Translation: CASSQGKSGDSGANVLTF.